This is a list of T cell receptor beta chains from one sample in a study of regulatory T cells in long-lasting Graves disease. TCRdb independently ran MiXCR on the multiplex PCR reads; one entry per CDR3 protein. The data hold hundreds of thousands of distinct CDR3 sequences, with 13% observed a single time. This same sample was also taken into another study, of T cells in Graves' hyperthyroidism and ophthalmopathy.

The sample consisted of peripheral blood mononuclear cells (PBMCs), taken at new diagnosis, from a patient treated with antithyroid drugs. The receptors shown here come from a young man with Graves disease. The CDR3 runs from the conserved cysteine through the conserved F or W. A D gene is named only where the DNA matches it firmly. Clone sizes are given selectively: once, few, many, or a class where the clone is expanded.

abundance	d_gene	j_gene	v_gene	CDR3nt	CDR3aa
many	NA	TRBJ1-2	TRBV28	TGTGCCAGCAGTTTACGTTACACGGGCCGGTTCGTCCGCTACACCTTC	CASSLRYTGRFVRYTF
many	TRBD2	TRBJ2-1	TRBV13	TGTGCCAGCAGCGTAAGCGGGAGACTCGGGAATGAGCAGTTCTTC	CASSVSGRLGNEQFF
few	NA	TRBJ1-1	TRBV5-1	TGCGCCAGCAGCTTGGTGGCGGCTGCCGAAGCTTTCTTT	CASSLVAAAEAFF
many	NA	TRBJ1-1	TRBV7-9	TGTGCCAGCAGCACCCTGAGGAGGAACACTGAAGCTTTCTTT	CASSTLRRNTEAFF
few	TRBD1	TRBJ1-1	TRBV12-3/TRBV12-4	TGTGCCAGCAGTTTGAGGGACAGGGAAGCTTTCTTT	CASSLRDREAFF
NA	TRBD2	TRBJ2-3	TRBV7-8	TGTGCCAGCAGCAGGACTAGCGGGGACCCTGGTTGGGATACGCAGTATTTT	CASSRTSGDPGWDTQYF
few	TRBD1	TRBJ2-4	TRBV18	TGTGCCAGCTCACGACAGGGGGCCAAAAACATTCAGTACTTC	CASSRQGAKNIQYF
many	NA	TRBJ1-2	TRBV7-2	TGTGCCAGCAGCTTAACGCCCGGGGCCATAGCTAACTATGGCTACACCTTC	CASSLTPGAIANYGYTF
few	TRBD2	TRBJ2-5	TRBV29-1	TGCAGCGTTGATGCGGGGGTAAAAGAGACCCAGTACTTC	CSVDAGVKETQYF
NA	NA	TRBJ2-7	TRBV19	TGTGCCAGTAATCCTTTTGGGAGCTCCTACGAGCAGTACTTC	CASNPFGSSYEQYF
many	NA	TRBJ2-3	TRBV5-1	TGCGCCAGCAGCCTGGACCTCAACGCAGATACGCAGTATTTT	CASSLDLNADTQYF
many	NA	TRBJ2-3	TRBV2	TGTGCCAGCAGTGAAGCGCGGGACATCACAGATACGCAGTATTTT	CASSEARDITDTQYF
few	NA	TRBJ2-5	TRBV15	TGTGCCACCAGCGGTGGTAGTGGCCAAGAGACCCAGTACTTC	CATSGGSGQETQYF